The 23 T cell receptor beta chains below come from one sample, sequenced in a study of monozygotic twins with inflammatory bowel disease. TCRdb re-analyzed the 5' RACE reads; it lists each CDR3 protein once, without DNA. Its table records 350,000 to 500,000 distinct CDR3 sequences. The sample comprised blood. Receptor source: a human donor with ulcerative colitis or Crohn's disease, or a healthy co-twin of an affected twin (not recorded which).

The gene calls are TRBV9 and TRBJ2-3. Germline V gene data show CDR1 as SGDLS and CDR2 as YYNGEE. The CDR3 spans 14 residues. Here the CDR3 reads CASSVATAPDTQYF. Filled out from reference TRBV9 and TRBJ2-3, the complete variable domain reads DSGVTQTPKHLITATGQRVTLRCSPRSGDLSVYWYQQSLDQGLQFLIQYYNGEERAKGNILERFSAQQFPDLHSELNLSSLELGDSALYFCASSVATAPDTQYFGPGTRLTVL.

CDR3: CSAVQSSGANVLTF. The chain has TRBV20-1 and TRBJ2-6. This CDR3 region has 14 residues. Germline loops: CDR1 DFQATT, CDR2 SNEGSKA (reference sequence).

V usage is TRBV12-3 or TRBV12-4 and J usage is TRBJ1-4; TCRdb's D gene call, TRBD1, goes unchecked for lack of DNA. The CDR3 runs to 13 residues. The CDR3 sequence is CASSPGYHEKLFF.

The chain combines TRBV3-1 with TRBJ2-5; TCRdb calls TRBD2, which cannot be checked without DNA. CDR3 size: 16 residues. The germline V gene encodes CDR1 LGHDT and CDR2 YNNKEL (reference sequence). CDR3 residues: CASSQEAADRIRTQYF.

The chain couples TRBV2 to TRBJ2-2; TCRdb outputs TRBD2, but without DNA this stays unchecked. Germline CDR1 reads SNHLY; CDR2 reads FYNNEI. This CDR3 has 15 amino acids. The CDR3 spells CASRGSGTNTGELFF. The whole variable domain, remainder taken from reference TRBV2 and TRBJ2-2, is EPEVTQTPSHQVTQMGQEVILRCVPISNHLYFYWYRQILGQKVEFLVSFYNNEISEKSEIFDDQFSVERPDGSNFTLKIRSTKLEDSAMYFCASRGSGTNTGELFFGEGSRLTVL.

The rearrangement links TRBV18 to TRBJ2-1; TCRdb proposes TRBD2, but this gene call is untestable without DNA. Germline V CDR1 and CDR2: KGHSH, LQKENI. The CDR3 runs to 18 residues. The CDR3 spells CASSPPQRGLGSYNEQFF.

This chain connects TRBV4-1 to TRBJ2-2; TCRdb's D call of TRBD2 is untestable without DNA. The CDR3 contains 16 residues. Germline CDR1 is MGHRA and CDR2 is YSYEKL. This CDR3 is CASSRGGRRETGELFF.

The rearrangement joins TRBV20-1 to TRBJ2-1; TCRdb designates TRBD1, a call that cannot be tested without DNA. CDR1 and CDR2 (germline): DFQATT, SNEGSKA (reference sequence). The CDR3 is 13 residues long. The CDR3 reads CSAEGQGYNEQFF.

The chain is built from TRBV29-1 and TRBJ1-1; TCRdb lists TRBD1, though no DNA is available to test this call. Germline lookup yields CDR1 SQVTM and CDR2 ANQGSEA. The CDR3 totals 13 residues. This chain's CDR3 is CSADGDANTEAFF.

The CDR3 sequence: CASSSTRGLTDTQYF. The gene calls are TRBV2 and TRBJ2-3; TCRdb picks TRBD1, but there is no DNA to check that call. The germline CDR1 and CDR2 sequences are SNHLY and FYNNEI. The CDR3 spans 15 residues.

This chain joins TRBV7-2 and TRBJ1-1. The germline gives CDR1 SGHTA, CDR2 FQGNSA. The CDR3 loop spans 13 amino acids. CDR3 sequence reads: CASSLLSNTEAFF.

V is TRBV25-1 and J is TRBJ2-2. CDR3 size: 13 residues. Germline CDR1 is MGHDK and CDR2 is SYGVNS. The CDR3 loop is CASSVGLPGELFF.

The J gene is TRBJ1-1, the V gene TRBV11-2. The CDR3 consists of 14 residues. The germline V gene has CDR1 SGHAT and CDR2 FQNNGV. CDR3 sequence reads: CASSPTTLDTEAFF.

The chain combines TRBV6-5 with TRBJ2-1; TCRdb picks TRBD1, but there is no DNA to check that call. Germline values: CDR1 MNHEY, CDR2 SVGAGI. The CDR3 loop spans 16 amino acids. The CDR3 here is CASSYSGPGGRNEQFF.

The chain uses TRBV6-5 and TRBJ2-1; the D gene TCRdb calls, TRBD1, cannot be checked with no DNA. Germline CDR1 is MNHEY and CDR2 is SVGAGI. The CDR3 consists of 15 residues. The CDR3 loop is CASSYQGKSYNEQFF.

The gene calls are TRBV20-1 and TRBJ1-1; TCRdb proposes TRBD1, but this gene call is untestable without DNA. Germline V CDR1 and CDR2: DFQATT, SNEGSKA (reference sequence). The CDR3 is 14 residues long. This CDR3 reads CSASPGTGKDGAFF.

The genes are TRBV6-1 and TRBJ1-1. Germline V lookup: CDR1 MNHNS, CDR2 SASEGT. The CDR3 covers 13 residues. CDR3 in amino acids: CASSEGRNTEAFF.

The chain employs TRBV7-2 and TRBJ2-3; TCRdb returns TRBD1, unconfirmable since there is no DNA. The CDR3 length is 16 residues. Germline CDR1 reads SGHTA; CDR2 reads FQGNSA. This CDR3 is CASSDRGTGGTDTQYF.

The rearrangement joins TRBV6-5 to TRBJ1-1; TCRdb returns TRBD1, unconfirmable since there is no DNA. The CDR3 has 14 amino acids. Germline loops: CDR1 MNHEY, CDR2 SVGAGI. The CDR3 reads CASSYSGVNTEAFF.

This chain links TRBV7-6 with TRBJ1-6; checking the TCRdb D call of TRBD1 is not possible without DNA. The germline CDR1 and CDR2 sequences are SGHVS and FNYEAQ. The CDR3 consists of 17 residues. CDR3 sequence: CASSFRGPGSYNSPLHF.

Here the CDR3 reads CASSPRTDLNEKLFF. The chain joins TRBV5-1 to TRBJ1-4. This CDR3 is 15 amino acids long. The germline V gene encodes CDR1 SGHRS and CDR2 YFSETQ.

J is TRBJ2-1 and V is TRBV28. CDR3 length: 15 amino acids. Germline CDR1 MDHEN, CDR2 SYDVKM. The CDR3 protein is CASSAQGGLYNEQFF.

The chain carries TRBV28 and TRBJ2-1; lacking DNA, the TRBD2 call made by TCRdb goes unchecked. CDR1 is MDHEN, CDR2 SYDVKM, per germline. The CDR3 consists of 16 residues. Here the CDR3 reads CASSSGTSGRAGEQFF.